A selection of T cell receptor beta chains follows, all from one sample in a study of shared clonotypes between healthy human individuals. TCRdb's table, derived via immunoSEQ multiplex PCR, lists solely in-frame clones and lacks some. The profile covers a few million clones, with 93% appearing a single time and about 0.39% taken by the ten largest. Material: naive CD4+ T cells from PBMCs. The source is a young man in good health. Some clones in this sample may be carry-over from other donors' samples. CDR3s include the opening cysteine and the closing phenylalanine or tryptophan. A D gene is named only where the DNA matches it firmly. A clone size is listed for some rows: how often the clone was seen (once, few, many), or a class if it is expanded.

D	size	V	J	CDR3	DNA
-	-	TRBV9	TRBJ2-1	CASSSRSNNEQFF	TGTGCCAGCAGCTCGCGGTCGAACAATGAGCAGTTCTTC
-	-	TRBV7-8	TRBJ2-3	CASRDQDTDTQYF	TGTGCCAGCAGGGACCAGGACACAGATACGCAGTATTTT
TRBD1	once	TRBV6-1	TRBJ1-1	CASSKDRAGSNTEAFF	TGTGCCAGCAGTAAAGACAGGGCGGGGAGTAACACTGAAGCTTTCTTT
-	-	TRBV5-4	TRBJ1-2	CASSPDGHYGYTF	TGTGCCAGCAGTCCGGACGGTCACTATGGCTACACCTTC
TRBD1	-	TRBV6-6	TRBJ1-1	CASSYGTGGNTEAFF	TGTGCCAGCAGTTATGGGACAGGGGGCAACACTGAAGCTTTCTTT
-	-	TRBV29-1	TRBJ2-7	CSVTSGYEQYF	TGCAGCGTTACCAGCGGTTACGAGCAGTACTTC
-	few	TRBV7-9	TRBJ1-5	CASSPLAGRYQPQHF	TGTGCCAGCAGCCCACTTGCGGGGAGATATCAGCCCCAGCATTTT
-	-	TRBV18	TRBJ2-7	CASSPAGTAYEQYF	TGTGCCAGCTCACCAGCTGGAACAGCCTACGAGCAGTACTTC
-	-	TRBV11-2	TRBJ1-4	CASSLGRSLRANEKLFF	TGTGCCAGCAGCTTAGGACGTTCTTTAAGGGCTAATGAAAAACTGTTTTTT
TRBD1	-	TRBV7-2	TRBJ1-5	CASSFTGVSNQPQHF	TGTGCCAGCAGCTTCACAGGGGTTAGCAATCAGCCCCAGCATTTT
-	-	TRBV28	TRBJ2-1	CASSGAVVGSYNEQFF	TGTGCCAGCAGCGGCGCGGTGGTAGGTTCCTACAATGAGCAGTTCTTC
-	-	TRBV4-2	TRBJ2-5	CASSQDPGSVGETQYF	TGTGCCAGCAGCCAAGATCCCGGGTCTGTGGGAGAGACCCAGTACTTC
TRBD1	-	TRBV9	TRBJ2-1	CASSVAGWGQGYNEQFF	TGTGCCAGCAGCGTAGCTGGGTGGGGACAGGGCTACAATGAGCAGTTCTTC
-	-	TRBV7-9	TRBJ1-4	CASSSTGLGSGKLFF	TGTGCCAGCAGCTCGACAGGACTGGGATCCGGAAAACTGTTTTTT
TRBD1	once	TRBV5-4	TRBJ1-2	CASSLSRDSPYGYTF	TGTGCCAGCAGCTTGTCCCGGGACAGCCCCTATGGCTACACCTTC
TRBD2	-	TRBV5-4	TRBJ2-3	CASSSKRDSRTDTQYF	TGTGCCAGCAGCTCAAAGCGGGACTCGCGCACAGATACGCAGTATTTT
-	-	TRBV5-1	TRBJ2-7	CASTWGPGAQGEQYF	TGCGCCAGCACGTGGGGGCCAGGGGCTCAGGGCGAGCAGTACTTC
-	once	TRBV5-1	TRBJ1-2	CASSPVQAEDGYTF	TGCGCCAGCAGCCCAGTACAAGCTGAGGATGGCTACACCTTC
-	-	TRBV11-1	TRBJ2-3	CASSLEDRLYF	TGTGCCAGCAGCTTAGAGGATCGGCTGTATTTT
-	-	TRBV7-2	TRBJ2-5	CASSLGTGGETQYF	TGTGCCAGCAGCCTAGGGACCGGAGGAGAGACCCAGTACTTC
TRBD1	-	TRBV14	TRBJ1-1	CASKGQGVQNTEAFF	TGTGCCAGCAAAGGCCAGGGGGTGCAGAACACTGAAGCTTTCTTT
TRBD2	-	TRBV10-1	TRBJ2-7	CASSRLAGGLPYEQYF	TGCGCCAGCAGCCGCCTAGCGGGAGGGCTCCCCTACGAGCAGTACTTC
-	-	TRBV28	TRBJ1-2	CASSPTVDGYTF	TGTGCCAGCAGTCCGACAGTGGATGGCTACACCTTC
-	-	TRBV30	TRBJ2-7	CAWSVPPSRDEQYF	TGTGCCTGGAGTGTACCCCCAAGCCGGGACGAGCAGTACTTC
-	-	TRBV14	TRBJ2-7	CASSSKGPGPKRVEQYF	TGTGCCAGCAGCTCCAAGGGTCCTGGGCCGAAAAGGGTGGAGCAGTACTTC
-	-	TRBV7-2	TRBJ1-2	CASSPRNGGWDYGYTF	TGTGCCAGCAGCCCCCGTAACGGAGGATGGGACTATGGCTACACCTTC
-	-	TRBV5-1	TRBJ1-2	CASSLGSGPGGYTF	TGCGCCAGCAGCTTGGGGTCAGGCCCAGGAGGCTACACCTTC
TRBD2	once	TRBV9	TRBJ2-1	CASAPRASGYNEQFF	TGTGCCAGCGCTCCCCGGGCTAGCGGCTACAATGAGCAGTTCTTC
-	once	TRBV11-3	TRBJ2-1	CASSLEGVEQFF	TGTGCCAGCAGCTTGGAAGGGGTTGAGCAGTTCTTC
TRBD1	-	TRBV2	TRBJ1-5	CASSGGTGNQPQHF	TGTGCCAGCAGCGGCGGGACAGGGAATCAGCCCCAGCATTTT
TRBD1	once	TRBV28	TRBJ2-7	CASRLTGADEQYF	TGTGCCAGCAGATTAACAGGGGCGGACGAGCAGTACTTC
-	-	TRBV10-3	TRBJ2-7	CATRSGPYEQYF	TGTGCCACCCGGAGTGGCCCCTACGAGCAGTACTTC
-	few	TRBV10-3	TRBJ1-1	CAISLGGNTEAFF	TGTGCCATCAGTCTCGGAGGGAACACTGAAGCTTTCTTT
TRBD1	-	TRBV6-6	TRBJ2-7	CASSTGDRVSYEQYF	TGTGCCAGCAGTACTGGGGACAGGGTTAGCTACGAGCAGTACTTC
TRBD1	-	TRBV18	TRBJ2-7	CASSPSQGALYEQYF	TGTGCCAGCTCCCCCTCTCAGGGGGCGTTGTACGAGCAGTACTTC
-	-	TRBV6-6	TRBJ2-3	CASRGDGRSTDTQYF	TGTGCCAGCAGGGGGGACGGTCGTTCCACAGATACGCAGTATTTT
-	-	TRBV5-1	TRBJ1-1	CASSFRPAEAFF	TGCGCCAGCAGCTTCCGTCCCGCTGAAGCTTTCTTT
-	once	TRBV5-1	TRBJ2-3	CASSSALGDTQYF	TGCGCCAGCAGCTCCGCCCTCGGGGATACGCAGTATTTT
-	-	TRBV5-6	TRBJ1-2	CASSPGRGYGYTF	TGTGCCAGCAGCCCCGGACGGGGTTATGGCTACACCTTC
-	-	TRBV19	TRBJ1-2	CASSTTDTAVYGYTF	TGTGCCAGTAGTACGACAGACACCGCGGTCTATGGCTACACCTTC
TRBD1	-	TRBV5-1	TRBJ2-7	CASSLGPLDRGEQYF	TGCGCCAGCAGCTTGGGGCCCCTGGACAGGGGCGAGCAGTACTTC
-	-	TRBV5-1	TRBJ1-4	CASSFGGLREKLFF	TGCGCCAGCAGCTTCGGGGGGTTGAGGGAAAAACTGTTTTTT
-	once	TRBV2	TRBJ1-1	CASSRGHNGFF	TGTGCCAGCAGTAGGGGTCACAACGGATTCTTT
-	-	TRBV30	TRBJ1-2	CAWNGFNYGYTF	TGTGCCTGGAACGGATTTAACTATGGCTACACCTTC
TRBD2	-	TRBV28	TRBJ2-1	CASLTSGRGAYNEQFF	TGTGCCAGCCTAACTAGCGGGAGGGGAGCCTACAATGAGCAGTTCTTC
TRBD2	-	TRBV2	TRBJ2-3	CASSGFSGSRTDTQYF	TGTGCCAGCAGTGGGTTCAGCGGGAGTAGAACAGATACGCAGTATTTT
TRBD1	-	TRBV9	TRBJ2-7	CASSDRTGGVQYF	TGTGCCAGCAGCGACCGGACAGGGGGCGTGCAGTACTTC
-	once	TRBV25-1	TRBJ1-1	CASSEYGPPDTEAFF	TGTGCCAGCAGTGAATACGGGCCGCCGGACACTGAAGCTTTCTTT
-	-	TRBV10-3	TRBJ2-3	CAIKQGGTDTQYF	TGTGCCATCAAACAGGGAGGCACAGATACGCAGTATTTT
-	-	TRBV7-2	TRBJ2-3	CASSPQGSDTQYF	TGTGCCAGCAGTCCACAGGGATCAGATACGCAGTATTTT
TRBD1	-	TRBV7-9	TRBJ1-4	CASSYTGTGINEKLFF	TGTGCCAGCAGCTACACCGGGACAGGGATTAATGAAAAACTGTTTTTT
-	-	TRBV19	TRBJ1-2	CASTRSGGYTF	TGTGCCAGTACCCGGTCAGGTGGCTACACCTTC
TRBD1	-	TRBV27	TRBJ1-4	CASSSYRGPRATNEKLFF	TGTGCCAGCAGTTCCTACAGGGGGCCGCGAGCAACTAATGAAAAACTGTTTTTT
-	-	TRBV15	TRBJ1-1	CATSRGGGFEAFF	TGTGCCACCAGCAGAGGCGGAGGTTTTGAAGCTTTCTTT
TRBD1	-	TRBV6-5	TRBJ2-1	CASSYARTGSEQFF	TGTGCCAGCAGTTACGCACGGACAGGGTCCGAGCAGTTCTTC
-	-	TRBV7-9	TRBJ1-5	CASSSTGFQPQHF	TGTGCCAGCAGCTCAACAGGGTTTCAGCCCCAGCATTTT
-	-	TRBV14	TRBJ2-1	CASSQDQSASQQFF	TGTGCCAGCAGCCAAGATCAATCCGCTAGTCAGCAGTTCTTC